These T cell receptor beta chains were read from a single sample in a study of regulatory T cells in long-lasting Graves disease. From the multiplex PCR reads, TCRdb called clonotypes with MiXCR, one entry per CDR3 protein. Among over 500,000 distinct CDR3 sequences, 16% were seen once, and the ten largest hold about 12%. In addition, the sample was reused for a study of T cells in Graves' hyperthyroidism and ophthalmopathy.

The specimen comprised peripheral blood mononuclear cells (PBMCs), sampled at new diagnosis, from a patient treated with antithyroid drugs. The receptors stem from a man younger than 30 with Graves disease. CDR3s include the opening cysteine and the closing phenylalanine or tryptophan. The D gene is left open where the match is weak. Expanded clones are given a class, and other clones once, few, many or no size at all.

D	size	J	V	DNA	CDR3
-	-	TRBJ2-7	TRBV27	TGTGCCAGCGGGTTGGGGACTGCGGGGTTGGGGTACGAGCAGTACTTC	CASGLGTAGLGYEQYF
-	many	TRBJ1-2	TRBV12-3/TRBV12-4	TGTGCCAGCAGCCCGGGGGCCTTCTATGGCTACACCTTC	CASSPGAFYGYTF
-	many	TRBJ1-1	TRBV5-5	TGTGCCAGCAGCTTGCGAGAGGGTTCGAACACTGAAGCTTTCTTT	CASSLREGSNTEAFF
-	many	TRBJ2-1	TRBV3-1	TGTGCCAGCAGCCAAGATGGGGCAACCTACAATGAGCAGTTCTTC	CASSQDGATYNEQFF
-	many	TRBJ1-1	TRBV18	TGTGCCAGCTCACCACAACGAGGGACTGAAGCTTTCTTT	CASSPQRGTEAFF
TRBD2	few	TRBJ2-3	TRBV10-1	TGCGCCAGCAGTGAGGAAGGACTAGCGGGAGTAGATACGCAGTATTTT	CASSEEGLAGVDTQYF
-	many	TRBJ1-1	TRBV7-9	TGTGCCAGCAGCTTAGGCAGCCCTGAAGCTTTCTTT	CASSLGSPEAFF
-	-	TRBJ2-1	TRBV28	TGTGCCAGCAGCCTTGAGTGGTTCTTC	CASSLEWFF
-	-	TRBJ1-5	TRBV5-1	TGCGTCAGCAGCTTAGGGACGTTAGATAGCAATCAGCCCCAGCATTTT	CVSSLGTLDSNQPQHF
TRBD2	-	TRBJ2-7	TRBV28	TGTGCCAGCAGTTTAACCCTAGCGGGAGGGCCTTTAGAGCAGTACTTC	CASSLTLAGGPLEQYF
-	many	TRBJ2-2	TRBV28	TGTGCCAGCAGTTCGTGGTCAGGGGCCCGGCAAACCGGGGAGCTGTTTTTT	CASSSWSGARQTGELFF
-	few	TRBJ2-7	TRBV5-1	TGCGCCAGCAGCGTGGACATCAACGAGCAGTACTTC	CASSVDINEQYF
TRBD1	few	TRBJ2-2	TRBV20-1	TGCAGTGCTAGAGATCCAGGGGGCGGGGAGCTGTTTTTT	CSARDPGGGELFF
-	many	TRBJ1-1	TRBV6-1	TGTGCCAGTCTCCTAAGGGGGGGGGGGGGAGGTGAAGCTTTCTTT	CASLLRGGGGGEAFF
-	-	TRBJ2-3	TRBV7-9	TGTGCCAGCAGCTCCGGACAGGGCAAGCGGGAGTACCTAACAGATACGCAGTATTTT	CASSSGQGKREYLTDTQYF
-	many	TRBJ2-1	TRBV2	TGTGCCAGCAGACGGATTAAGGGGGTAGCGATTAGCGGCAATGAGCAGTTCTTC	CASRRIKGVAISGNEQFF
-	few	TRBJ2-3	TRBV29-1	TGCAGCGGGGCAGAAACTAGCACAGATACGCAGTATTTT	CSGAETSTDTQYF
-	many	TRBJ2-1	TRBV7-3	TGTGCCAGCAGCTTAGGACAGAACGATGAGCAGTTCTTC	CASSLGQNDEQFF
-	-	TRBJ1-5	TRBV7-3	TGTGCCAGCAGCTTATTTCCCAATCAGCCCCAGCATTTT	CASSLFPNQPQHF
TRBD2	many	TRBJ2-7	TRBV27	TGTGCCAGCAGTTCCCCAGCGGGAGGCTCCTACGAGCAGTACTTC	CASSSPAGGSYEQYF
-	many	TRBJ1-5	TRBV15	TGTGCCACCAGTGCCGACAAGCCCAATCAGCCCCAGCATTTT	CATSADKPNQPQHF
TRBD2	few	TRBJ2-1	TRBV29-1	TGCAGCGTTGAAGATCGGGGAGGAGTGGAGCGGGAGGGTGGCGATGAGCAGTTCTTC	CSVEDRGGVEREGGDEQFF
TRBD2	-	TRBJ2-1	TRBV4-1	TGCGCCAGCAGCCAAGGGACTAGCGGAGACTCCTACAATGAGCAGTTCTTC	CASSQGTSGDSYNEQFF
TRBD1	many	TRBJ1-5	TRBV6-2/TRBV6-3	TGTGCCAGCAGTTACGACACAGGGGTCAATCAGCCCCAGCATTTT	CASSYDTGVNQPQHF
-	-	TRBJ1-5	TRBV28	TGTGCCAGCAGTTTGGGGGACTTAAATCAGCCCCAGCATTTT	CASSLGDLNQPQHF
-	many	TRBJ2-3	TRBV20-1	TGCAGTGCTGACCCACGAGCCGGGGGCGAGACAGATACGCAGTATTTT	CSADPRAGGETDTQYF
-	-	TRBJ2-2	TRBV20-1	TGCAGTGCTCCCGCCGTGAGTACGAACACCGGGGAGCTGTTTTTT	CSAPAVSTNTGELFF
TRBD1	many	TRBJ1-1	TRBV5-1	TGCGCCAGCACGGGACAGGAGAACACTGAAGCTTTCTTT	CASTGQENTEAFF
TRBD2	many	TRBJ2-5	TRBV28	TGTGCCAGCAGCCCAGTAATGACTAGCGGGAAAGAGACCCAGTACTTC	CASSPVMTSGKETQYF
TRBD2	many	TRBJ2-7	TRBV6-2/TRBV6-3	TGTGCCAGCAGTGCTAGCGGGGCAAGCTCCTACGAGCAGTACTTC	CASSASGASSYEQYF
-	-	TRBJ2-7	TRBV7-9	TGTGCCAGCAGCTTAGCTAGCCGAAGGGGAAACGAGCAGTACTTC	CASSLASRRGNEQYF
TRBD2	few	TRBJ2-7	TRBV20-1	TGCAGTGTAGTGGTCGCGGGAGGGCCGGGCGAGCAGTACTTC	CSVVVAGGPGEQYF
-	many	TRBJ1-1	TRBV6-1	TGTGCCAGCAGGGAGGCGGGGGGCGCGGGGACTGAAGCTTTCTTT	CASREAGGAGTEAFF
-	many	TRBJ1-2	TRBV6-5	TGTGCCAGCAGTTACGGCGGACAGCGCTATGGCTACACCTTC	CASSYGGQRYGYTF
-	many	TRBJ2-4	TRBV28	TGTGCCAGCAGTTTAGGGAACCCGTTTAGCCAAAAAAACATTCAGTACTTC	CASSLGNPFSQKNIQYF
-	many	TRBJ2-1	TRBV7-9	TGTGCCAGCAGCCACCGGGACACCCTACATGAGCAGTTCTTC	CASSHRDTLHEQFF
TRBD2	many	TRBJ2-1	TRBV11-2	TGTGCCAGCAGCTTAATTTCTAGCGGGGATTACAATGAGCAGTTCTTC	CASSLISSGDYNEQFF
TRBD2	many	TRBJ2-5	TRBV6-1	TGTGCCAGCCGGCCCTTTTTAAGCGGGAGAGGGGAGACCCAGTACTTC	CASRPFLSGRGETQYF
-	many	TRBJ2-1	TRBV6-1	TGTGCCAGCAGTACCTCAATCGACAATGAGCAGTTCTTC	CASSTSIDNEQFF
TRBD2	many	TRBJ2-1	TRBV7-9	TGTGCCGAGCGGGGGGGCAATGAGCAGTTCTTC	CAERGGNEQFF
-	many	TRBJ2-4	TRBV3-1	TGTGCCAGCAGCCAAGATATGCTAGTCGGGGTGGACATTCAGTACTTC	CASSQDMLVGVDIQYF
-	many	TRBJ2-5	TRBV20-1	TGCAGTGCTAAGAACGATCACCAAGAGACCCAGTACTTC	CSAKNDHQETQYF
TRBD2	many	TRBJ2-1	TRBV6-1	TGTGCCAGCAGGAAACAGGGTAGCGGGAACCACAATGAGCAGTTCTTC	CASRKQGSGNHNEQFF
-	many	TRBJ2-3	TRBV29-1	TGCAGCGTTGAACAGAGAGGTTCAGATACGCAGTATTTT	CSVEQRGSDTQYF
TRBD2	many	TRBJ2-1	TRBV20-1	TGCAGTGCTCGGGCGGGGGGTTCCTACAATGAGCAGTTCTTC	CSARAGGSYNEQFF
-	few	TRBJ1-1	TRBV20-1	TGCAGTGCTAGAGGGGTATTAAACACTGAAGCTTTCTTT	CSARGVLNTEAFF
-	many	TRBJ2-2	TRBV30	TGTGCCTGGATTGAGACCGGGGAGCTGTTTTTT	CAWIETGELFF
-	few	TRBJ1-1	TRBV20-1	TGCAGTGCTAGATCGCACATGAACACTGAAGCTTTCTTT	CSARSHMNTEAFF
-	-	TRBJ1-2	TRBV28	TGTGCCAGCATGAGGACAGATTATGGCTACACCTTC	CASMRTDYGYTF
TRBD1	many	TRBJ2-7	TRBV20-1	TGCAGTGCGGAAGACAGGGGACCCTACGAGCAGTACTTC	CSAEDRGPYEQYF
-	many	TRBJ2-6	TRBV7-9	TGTGCCAGCAGCCCAGGGAGTGGGGCCAACGTCCTGACTTTC	CASSPGSGANVLTF
-	many	TRBJ2-3	TRBV7-9	TGTGCCAGCAGCCTGGAAGGGGTTGGTAGCACAGATACGCAGTATTTT	CASSLEGVGSTDTQYF
-	-	TRBJ2-1	TRBV6-1	TGTGCCAGCAGTGAACTGTGGGAGCAGTTCTTC	CASSELWEQFF
TRBD1	once	TRBJ2-3	TRBV20-1	TGCAGTGCTAGGGACCCCGGACAGGGGGCTTTTTTAGATACGCAGTATTTT	CSARDPGQGAFLDTQYF
TRBD1	-	TRBJ1-3	TRBV6-2/TRBV6-3	TGTGCCAGCAGTTACTACGGACAGGGGTCGGGAAACACCATATATTTT	CASSYYGQGSGNTIYF
-	many	TRBJ2-1	TRBV5-1	TGTGCCAGCAGCCTCAGGGGTACGAGCTCCTACAATGAGCAGTTCTTC	CASSLRGTSSYNEQFF
-	few	TRBJ1-1	TRBV14	TGTGCCAGCAGCCGGACAGAATTCAACACTGAAGCTTTCTTT	CASSRTEFNTEAFF
-	many	TRBJ2-5	TRBV12-3/TRBV12-4	TGTGCCAGCAGCCCCGGGTCGCTCCAAGAGACCCAGTACTTC	CASSPGSLQETQYF
-	many	TRBJ1-1	TRBV27	TGTGCCAGCAGTCTCGACAGCATACCGAACACTGAAGCTTTCTTT	CASSLDSIPNTEAFF
TRBD2	once	TRBJ2-3	TRBV29-1	TGCAGCGTTTTTAAAACTAGCGGGAGAGCACGGGATACGCAGTATTTT	CSVFKTSGRARDTQYF